The 13 T cell receptor beta chains in this list originate from one sample, sequenced in a study of chemoradiotherapy in HPV16-positive cancers. The protocol was immunoSEQ multiplex PCR, while the TCRdb copy is restricted to in-frame clones and leaves out a portion. Here the sample spans about 7,800 clones, roughly two thirds being singletons. The specimen was collected from a patient who underwent chemoradiotherapy. The receptors shown here come from a human donor with HPV-associated anogenital cancer.

The chain links TRBV28 to TRBJ2-1, with 8 bases lining up with TRBD2. CDR1 and CDR2 from the germline V gene are MDHEN and SYDVKM. The CDR3 runs 14 residues. The V and J ends lost 6 bases and 4 bases, in that order; junction bases with no gene match: 5. As DNA, the CDR3 is TGTGCCAGCAGCCAGCGGGAGAGATACAATGAGCAGTTCTTC. Translating it yields CASSQRERYNEQFF.

This chain links TRBV10-1 with TRBJ2-5; no definite D call. CDR3 length equals 15 residues. Germline V gives CDR1 WNHNN, CDR2 SYGVQD (reference sequence). V was cut by 2 bases and J by 9 bases, with 19 bases left in between. The CDR3 loop reads CASSEPPPIVGAQYF. The CDR3 DNA follows: TGCGCCAGCAGTGAGCCCCCTCCCATCGTTGGAGCCCAGTACTTC.

The chain couples TRBV28 to TRBJ1-3, with D perhaps TRBD1 (5 bases). CDR3 length equals 15 residues. V was trimmed by 7 bases and J by 1 base, leaving 14 bases between them. Germline-derived CDR1 and CDR2 are MDHEN and SYDVKM. The CDR3 reads CASNGGWGSGNTIYF. The CDR3 DNA reads TGTGCCAGCAACGGGGGTTGGGGGTCTGGAAACACCATATATTTT. The variable domain in full, completed from reference TRBV28 and TRBJ1-3, reads DVKVTQSSRYLVKRTGEKVFLECVQDMDHENMFWYRQDPGLGLRLIYFSYDVKMKEKGDIPEGYSVSREKKERFSLILESASTNQTSMYLCASNGGWGSGNTIYFGEGSWLTVV.

This clone came up once. The rearrangement uses TRBV11-3 and TRBJ1-1; D ambiguous. The germline V gene encodes CDR1 SGHNT and CDR2 YENEEA. The CDR3 runs to 13 residues. V lost 3 bases to trimming and J lost 2 bases, with 7 bases between them. The CDR3 is CASSLGFNTEAFF. The CDR3 DNA is TGTGCCAGCAGCTTGGGTTTCAACACTGAAGCTTTCTTT.

V gene TRBV29-1 combines with J gene TRBJ1-1; 7 nucleotides match TRBD1. V gave up 8 bases and J gave up 0 bases; unmatched junction bases: 6. CDR3 length: 13 residues. Germline V gene data show CDR1 as SQVTM and CDR2 as ANQGSEA. CDR3 sequence: CSSSGQLNTEAFF. For the CDR3, the DNA is TGCAGCTCTTCGGGACAGCTGAACACTGAAGCTTTCTTT.

The rearrangement uses TRBV4-3 and TRBJ2-3; D is ambiguous. This CDR3 comprises 15 residues. Germline assignment: CDR1 LGHNA and CDR2 YSLEER. Trimming took off 3 bases at V and 4 bases at J, with 14 bases between the two ends. CDR3 nucleotide sequence: TGCGCCAGCAGCCATCAAAAAAATCAGGCAGATACGCAGTATTTT. Its protein is CASSHQKNQADTQYF.

This sequence joins TRBV6-4 and TRBJ2-6, with D perhaps being TRBD1 or TRBD2 (5 bases each). V gave up 2 bases and J gave up 0 bases, with 17 bases separating them. Germline V lookup: CDR1 MRHNA, CDR2 SNTAGT. This CDR3 is 19 amino acids long. Here the CDR3 reads CASSDRDGQGPSGANVLTF. DNA of the CDR3: TGTGCCAGCAGTGACAGAGATGGGCAGGGACCCTCTGGGGCCAACGTCCTGACTTTC.

The chain has TRBV6-1 and TRBJ2-3, with 7 bases lining up with TRBD1. V shed 3 bases, J shed 5 bases, and the junction held 5 bases outside the gene matches. The CDR3 loop spans 14 amino acids. The germline CDR1 and CDR2 sequences are MNHNS and SASEGT. For the CDR3, the DNA is TGTGCCAGCAGTGAGGGGACAGTGGGAGATACGCAGTATTTT. Translated: CASSEGTVGDTQYF.

The gene calls are TRBV6-5 and TRBJ2-7; 7 bases agree with TRBD2. This CDR3 contains 14 residues. The germline V gene encodes CDR1 MNHEY and CDR2 SVGAGI. Unmatched junction bases numbered 11, after V lost 5 bases and J lost 7 bases. Written as DNA, the CDR3 is TGTGCCAGCAGTCCCCGGTCGCCAGCGGGGGAGCAGTACGTC. It translates to CASSPRSPAGEQYV.

A single count supports this clone. The genes are TRBV7-2 and TRBJ2-5; D is undetermined. The CDR3 loop spans 14 amino acids. Germline CDR1 and CDR2: SGHTA and FQGNSA. Trimming pared 5 bases from V and 5 bases from J, leaving 15 bases between. CDR3 in amino acids: CASSPPPSPETQYF. CDR3 nucleotide sequence: TGTGCCAGCAGCCCCCCCCCGAGTCCGGAGACCCAGTACTTC.

The sample holds one count of this clone. The V gene is TRBV7-2, the J gene TRBJ2-7, with 8 positions matching TRBD1. Germline-derived CDR1 and CDR2 are SGHTA and FQGNSA. The V and J ends lost 7 bases and 3 bases, in that order; junction bases with no gene match: 8. The CDR3 spans 14 residues. As DNA, the CDR3 is TGTGCCAGCAACCGAGGACAGGGCAGCTACGAGCAGTACTTC. It encodes CASNRGQGSYEQYF.

V is TRBV5-1 and J is TRBJ1-1; D possibly corresponds to TRBD1 (5 bases). Germline V gives CDR1 SGHRS, CDR2 YFSETQ. Deletions cut 2 bases from V and 2 bases from J, with 7 bases between. The CDR3 sequence is 13 residues long. The CDR3 DNA reads as TGCGCCAGCAGCTTAGACAGAAACACTGAAGCTTTCTTT. Its protein product is CASSLDRNTEAFF. Combining the CDR3 with reference TRBV5-1 and TRBJ1-1 gives the whole variable domain KAGVTQTPRYLIKTRGQQVTLSCSPISGHRSVSWYQQTPGQGLQFLFEYFSETQRNKGNFPGRFSGRQFSNSRSEMNVSTLELGDSALYLCASSLDRNTEAFFGQGTRLTVV.

The CDR3 sequence: CASGTGSSGANVLTF. In nucleotides, the CDR3 is TGTGCCAGCGGGACAGGGAGCTCTGGGGCCAACGTCCTGACTTTC. The gene calls are TRBV19 and TRBJ2-6; TRBD1 matches 9 bases. The CDR3 has 15 amino acids. With V trimmed by 9 bases and J by 0 bases, 3 bases remained unmatched. Germline assignment: CDR1 LNHDA and CDR2 SQIVND (reference sequence).